This section outlines one T cell receptor (beta chain) sequence together with its context. Its antigen is not known. The sample comes from a study of T cell responses to AZD1222 COVID-19 vaccine. Study results and limitations: Among vaccine-associated CD4 TCRs, coverage spanned spike, with dominance at 160-218 and 743-854.

V lost 7 bases and J 2 bases, leaving 25 bases between the germline ends. The CDR3 has 17 residues. The germline gives CDR1 SGHRS, CDR2 YFSETQ. Repertoires were generated with immunoSEQ multiplex PCR, while TCRdb's copy carries only in-frame clones and drops some. The sample consists of some 150,000 clones, 90% to 95% of them appearing once. The sequence derives from an adult in good health. This specimen consisted of peripheral blood, obtained on day 0 of MenACWY control vaccination. This chain links TRBV5-1 with TRBJ2-7, with D perhaps matching TRBD2 (8 bases). The CDR3 protein is CASCWGGGTDLPYEQYF. The CDR3 nucleotides read TGCGCCAGCTGCTGGGGCGGGGGGACAGACCTTCCCTACGAGCAGTACTTC.